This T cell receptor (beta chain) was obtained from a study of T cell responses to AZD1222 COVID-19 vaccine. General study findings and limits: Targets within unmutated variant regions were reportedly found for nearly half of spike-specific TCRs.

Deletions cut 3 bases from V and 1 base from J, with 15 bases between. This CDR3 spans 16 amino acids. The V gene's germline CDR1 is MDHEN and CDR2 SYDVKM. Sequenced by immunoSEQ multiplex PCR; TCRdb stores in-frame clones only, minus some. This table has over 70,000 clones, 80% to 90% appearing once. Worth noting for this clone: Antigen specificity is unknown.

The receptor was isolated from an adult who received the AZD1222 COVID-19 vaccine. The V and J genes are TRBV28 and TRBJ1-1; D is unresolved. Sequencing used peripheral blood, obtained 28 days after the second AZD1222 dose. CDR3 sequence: CASSFPGLAKNTEAFF. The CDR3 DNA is TGTGCCAGCAGTTTTCCCGGATTAGCCAAGAACACTGAAGCTTTCTTT.